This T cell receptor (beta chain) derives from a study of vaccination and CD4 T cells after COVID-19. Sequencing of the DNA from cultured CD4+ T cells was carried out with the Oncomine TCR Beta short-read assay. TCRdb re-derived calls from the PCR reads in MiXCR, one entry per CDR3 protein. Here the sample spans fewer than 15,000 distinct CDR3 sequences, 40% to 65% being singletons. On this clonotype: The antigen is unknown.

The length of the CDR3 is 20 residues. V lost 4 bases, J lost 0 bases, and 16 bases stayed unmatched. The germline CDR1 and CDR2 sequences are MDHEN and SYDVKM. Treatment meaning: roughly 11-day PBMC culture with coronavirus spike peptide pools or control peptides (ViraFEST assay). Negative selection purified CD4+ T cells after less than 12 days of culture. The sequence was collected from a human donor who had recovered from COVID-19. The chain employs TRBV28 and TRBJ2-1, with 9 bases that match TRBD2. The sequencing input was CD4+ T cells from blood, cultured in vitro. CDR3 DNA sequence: TGTGCCAGCAGTTCTTTGGTTGGGCTAGCGGGACTTGGCTCCTACAATGAGCAGTTCTTC. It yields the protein CASSSLVGLAGLGSYNEQFF.